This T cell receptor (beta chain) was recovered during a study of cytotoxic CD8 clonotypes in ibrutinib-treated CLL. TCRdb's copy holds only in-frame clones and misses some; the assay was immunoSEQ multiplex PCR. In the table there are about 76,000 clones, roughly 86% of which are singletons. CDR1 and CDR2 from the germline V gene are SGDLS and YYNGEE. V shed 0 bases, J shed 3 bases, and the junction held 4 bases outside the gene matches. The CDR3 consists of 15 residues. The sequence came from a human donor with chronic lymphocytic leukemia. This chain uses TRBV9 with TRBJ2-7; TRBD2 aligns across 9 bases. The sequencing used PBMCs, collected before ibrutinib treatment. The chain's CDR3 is CASSVGSGSNYEQYF. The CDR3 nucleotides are TGTGCCAGCAGCGTAGGTAGCGGGAGCAACTACGAGCAGTACTTC.